The table lists the clone carrying this T cell receptor beta chain with a few counts. The sample originates from a study of blood T cells in healthy people across ages. Together with a sample-barcoded 5' primer, a J-beta primer mix was included in a second PCR lasting about 6 to 11 cycles. TCRdb passed the 5' RACE reads through MiXCR, listing each CDR3 protein once. The sample records 450,000 to 700,000 distinct CDR3 sequences, 27% being singletons. This receptor was taken from a woman in her seventies in good health. Input material: blood.

In DNA, the CDR3 is TGCAGTGCTATTAGATTAGGACTTTTGAATGAGCAGTTCTTC. It is translated as CSAIRLGLLNEQFF. This sequence joins TRBV20-1 and TRBJ2-1, with D possibly matching TRBD2 (5 bases). The CDR3 runs 14 residues. Looked up from germline, CDR1 is DFQATT and CDR2 is SNEGSKA (reference sequence). Trimming cost V 4 bases and J 7 bases, with 17 bases left between them.